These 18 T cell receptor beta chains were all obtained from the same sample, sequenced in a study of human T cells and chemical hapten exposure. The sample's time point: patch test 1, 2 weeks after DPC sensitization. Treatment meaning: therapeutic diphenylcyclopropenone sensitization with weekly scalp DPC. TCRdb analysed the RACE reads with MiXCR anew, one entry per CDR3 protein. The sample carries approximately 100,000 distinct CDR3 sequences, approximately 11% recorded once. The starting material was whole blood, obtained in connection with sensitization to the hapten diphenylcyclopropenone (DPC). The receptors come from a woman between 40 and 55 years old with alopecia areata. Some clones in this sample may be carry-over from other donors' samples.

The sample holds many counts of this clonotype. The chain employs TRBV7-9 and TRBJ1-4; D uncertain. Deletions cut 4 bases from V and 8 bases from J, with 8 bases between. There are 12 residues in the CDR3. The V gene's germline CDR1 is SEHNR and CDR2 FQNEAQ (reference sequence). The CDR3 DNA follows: TGTGCCAGCAGCTCCGGAGGGGAAAAACTGTTTTTT. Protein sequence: CASSSGGEKLFF.

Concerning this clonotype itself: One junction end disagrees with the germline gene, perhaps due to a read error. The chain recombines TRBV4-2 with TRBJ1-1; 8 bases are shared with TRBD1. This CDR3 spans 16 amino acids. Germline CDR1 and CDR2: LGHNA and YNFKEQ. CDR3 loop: CASSQDLGTGGTEVFF. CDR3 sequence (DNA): TGTGCCAGCAGCCAAGATCTTGGGACAGGAGGTACTGAAGTTTTCTTT.

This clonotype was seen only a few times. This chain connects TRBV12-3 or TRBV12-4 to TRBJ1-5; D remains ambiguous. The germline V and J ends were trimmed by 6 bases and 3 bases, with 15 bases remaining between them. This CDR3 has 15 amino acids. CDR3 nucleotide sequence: TGTGCCAGCAGCCCCATGGCAGGCCACAATCAGCCCCAGCATTTT. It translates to CASSPMAGHNQPQHF.

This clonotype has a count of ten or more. The CDR3 is CASIEPGQGNPEAFF. CDR3 coding DNA: TGTGCCAGCATCGAACCAGGACAGGGTAACCCTGAAGCTTTCTTT. The chain combines TRBV6-5 with TRBJ1-1; 8 positions agree with TRBD1. The CDR3 sequence is 15 residues long. Unmatched junction bases numbered 13, after V lost 7 bases and J lost 6 bases. CDR1 MNHEY and CDR2 SVGAGI come from the germline V gene.

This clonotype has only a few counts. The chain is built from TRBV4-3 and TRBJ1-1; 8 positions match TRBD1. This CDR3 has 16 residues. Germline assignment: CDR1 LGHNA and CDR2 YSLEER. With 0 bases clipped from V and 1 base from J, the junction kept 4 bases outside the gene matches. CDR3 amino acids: CASSQDRDRTNTEAFF. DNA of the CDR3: TGCGCCAGCAGCCAAGACCGGGACAGGACGAACACTGAAGCTTTCTTT.

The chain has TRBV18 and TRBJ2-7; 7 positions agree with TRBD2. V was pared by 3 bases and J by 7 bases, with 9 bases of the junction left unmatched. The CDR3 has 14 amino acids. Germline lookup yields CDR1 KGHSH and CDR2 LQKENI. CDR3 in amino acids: CASSPALAEGEQYF. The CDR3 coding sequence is TGTGCCAGCTCACCCGCGCTAGCGGAGGGAGAGCAGTACTTC. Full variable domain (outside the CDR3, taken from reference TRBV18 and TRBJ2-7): NAGVMQNPRHLVRRRGQEARLRCSPMKGHSHVYWYRQLPEEGLKFMVYLQKENIIDESGMPKERFSAEFPKEGPSILRIQQVVRGDSAAYFCASSPALAEGEQYFGPGTRLTVT.

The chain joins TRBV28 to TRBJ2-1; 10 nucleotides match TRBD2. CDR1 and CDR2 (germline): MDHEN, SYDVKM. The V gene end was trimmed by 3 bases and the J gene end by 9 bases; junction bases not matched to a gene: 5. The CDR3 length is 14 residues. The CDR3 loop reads CASSFLAGEVEQFF. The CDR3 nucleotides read TGTGCCAGCAGTTTCCTAGCGGGAGAGGTTGAGCAGTTCTTC.

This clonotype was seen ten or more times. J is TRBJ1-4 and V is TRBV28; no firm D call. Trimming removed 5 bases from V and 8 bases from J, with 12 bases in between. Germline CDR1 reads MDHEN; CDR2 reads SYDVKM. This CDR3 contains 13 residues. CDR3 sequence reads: CASSPRPQEKLFF. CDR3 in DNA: TGTGCCAGCAGTCCTAGGCCACAGGAAAAACTGTTTTTT.

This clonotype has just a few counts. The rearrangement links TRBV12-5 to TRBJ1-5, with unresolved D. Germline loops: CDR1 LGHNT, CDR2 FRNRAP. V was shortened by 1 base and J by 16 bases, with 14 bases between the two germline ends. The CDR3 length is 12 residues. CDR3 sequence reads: CASGLESQIVHF. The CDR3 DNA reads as TGTGCTAGTGGTTTGGAGAGCCAGATAGTACATTTT.

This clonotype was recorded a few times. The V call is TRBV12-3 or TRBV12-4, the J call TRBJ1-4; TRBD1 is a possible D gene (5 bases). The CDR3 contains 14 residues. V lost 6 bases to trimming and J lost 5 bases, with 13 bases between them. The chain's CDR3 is CASSSHRPNEKLFF. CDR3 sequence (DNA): TGTGCCAGCAGCTCCCACAGGCCAAATGAAAAACTGTTTTTT.

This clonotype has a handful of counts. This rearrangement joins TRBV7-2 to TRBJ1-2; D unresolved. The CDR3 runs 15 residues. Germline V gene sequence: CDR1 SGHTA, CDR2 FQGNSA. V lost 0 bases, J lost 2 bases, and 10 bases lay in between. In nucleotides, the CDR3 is TGTGCCAGCAGCTTAGCGTGGATAGACAACTATGGCTACACCTTC. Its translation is CASSLAWIDNYGYTF.

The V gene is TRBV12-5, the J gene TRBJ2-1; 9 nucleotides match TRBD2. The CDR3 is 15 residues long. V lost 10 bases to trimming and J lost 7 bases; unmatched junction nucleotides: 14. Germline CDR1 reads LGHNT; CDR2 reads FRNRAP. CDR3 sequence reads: CATRRGGGDVNEQFF. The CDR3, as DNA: TGTGCTACCCGCAGGGGCGGGGGGGATGTAAATGAGCAGTTCTTC.

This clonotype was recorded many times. CDR3 sequence: CASRPDGVGTWVDTQYF. The CDR3 DNA reads as TGTGCCAGCAGGCCGGATGGGGTCGGGACTTGGGTCGATACGCAGTATTTT. The J gene is TRBJ2-3, the V gene TRBV6-6, with a weak D call TRBD2 (6 bases). The V end lost 6 bases, the J end lost 6 bases, and 25 bases lay between the germline ends. The CDR3 has 17 residues. Germline V gives CDR1 MNHNY, CDR2 SVGAGI (reference sequence).

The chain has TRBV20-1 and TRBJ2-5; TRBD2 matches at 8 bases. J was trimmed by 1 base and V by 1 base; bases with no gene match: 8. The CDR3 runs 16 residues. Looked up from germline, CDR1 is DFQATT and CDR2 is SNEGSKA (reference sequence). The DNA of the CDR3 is TGCAGTGCTAGAGGGGGGGCTAGCGGGTTCCAAGAGACCCAGTACTTC. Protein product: CSARGGASGFQETQYF.

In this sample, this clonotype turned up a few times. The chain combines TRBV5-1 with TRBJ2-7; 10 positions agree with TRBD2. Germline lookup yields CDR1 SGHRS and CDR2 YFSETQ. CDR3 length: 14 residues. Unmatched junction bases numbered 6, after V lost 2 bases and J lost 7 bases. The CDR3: CASSFGTSVPEQYF. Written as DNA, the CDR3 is TGCGCCAGCAGCTTCGGGACTAGCGTGCCAGAGCAGTACTTC.

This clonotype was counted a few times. The CDR3 sequence is CASSLIGTSNEQFF. The CDR3 DNA reads TGTGCCAGCAGCCTGATTGGGACTAGCAATGAGCAGTTCTTC. The chain recombines TRBV7-9 with TRBJ2-1, with 8 bases aligning to TRBD2. Germline CDR1 and CDR2: SEHNR and FQNEAQ (reference sequence). This CDR3 contains 14 residues. The trim removed 5 bases at V and 6 bases at J, leaving 6 bases unmatched.

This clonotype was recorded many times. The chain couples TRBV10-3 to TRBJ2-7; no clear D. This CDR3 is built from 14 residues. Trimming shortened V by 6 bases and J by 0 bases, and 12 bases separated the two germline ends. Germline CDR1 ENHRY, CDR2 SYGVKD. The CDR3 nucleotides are TGTGCCATCAGGAGCGAACAGATCTCCTACGAGCAGTACTTC. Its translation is CAIRSEQISYEQYF.

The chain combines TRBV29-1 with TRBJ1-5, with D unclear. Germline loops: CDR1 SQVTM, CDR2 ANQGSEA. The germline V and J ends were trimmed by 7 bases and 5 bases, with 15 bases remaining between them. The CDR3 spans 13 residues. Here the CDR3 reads CSAHIGRDQPQHF. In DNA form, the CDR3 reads TGCAGCGCCCACATAGGGAGGGATCAGCCCCAGCATTTT.